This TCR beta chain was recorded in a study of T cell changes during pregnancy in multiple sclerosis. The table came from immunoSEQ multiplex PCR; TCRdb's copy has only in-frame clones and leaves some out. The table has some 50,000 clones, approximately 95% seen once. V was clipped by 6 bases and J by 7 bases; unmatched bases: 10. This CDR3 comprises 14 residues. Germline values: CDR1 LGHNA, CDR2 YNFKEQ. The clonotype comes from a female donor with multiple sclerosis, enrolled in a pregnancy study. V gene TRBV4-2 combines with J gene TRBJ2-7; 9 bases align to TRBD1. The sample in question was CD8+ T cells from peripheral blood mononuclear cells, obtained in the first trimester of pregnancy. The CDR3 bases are TGTGCCAGCAGTCCCGGGACAGGGCGGGGAGAGCAGTACTTC. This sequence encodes CASSPGTGRGEQYF.